A single sample gave rise to the 18 T cell receptor beta chains below, sequenced in a study of identical twins. TCRdb called the 5' RACE reads again in MiXCR, with one record for every CDR3 protein. Here the sample spans 1.5 million to 2 million distinct CDR3 sequences, under 35% being singletons. The sequencing sample was made of cord blood. The receptor set was obtained from a newborn girl in good health.

This chain's CDR3 is CASEGLTDTQYF. In nucleotides, the CDR3 is TGTGCCAGCGAGGGGCTCACAGATACGCAGTATTTT. The genes are TRBV3-1 and TRBJ2-3; D is possibly TRBD1 or TRBD2 (5 bases each). This CDR3 has 12 amino acids. Between the trimmed V and J ends, which lost 8 bases and 2 bases, there was a span of 8 bases. Germline V lookup: CDR1 LGHDT, CDR2 YNNKEL (reference sequence).

The chain recombines TRBV10-3 with TRBJ2-1; D is possibly TRBD1 or TRBD2 (6 bases each). The ends were cut back, 1 base at V and 10 bases at J, with 17 bases in the middle. The germline V gene encodes CDR1 ENHRY and CDR2 SYGVKD. CDR3 length: 15 amino acids. As DNA, the CDR3 is TGTGCCATCAGTGAGTTTGGGGGGCTCCTGGGGGAGCAGTTCTTC. It specifies CAISEFGGLLGEQFF.

In its sample, this clonotype was seen many times. The junction departs from the called germline gene at one end, perhaps through a read error. This chain joins TRBV5-1 and TRBJ2-5; unclear D gene. The CDR3 consists of 13 residues. Germline V CDR1 and CDR2: SGHRS, YFSETQ. The chain's CDR3 is CASSLRQQETQYF. The CDR3 DNA is TGTGCCAGCAGTTTGCGGCAGCAAGAGACCCAGTACTTC.

The chain is built from TRBV27 and TRBJ1-1, with D perhaps matching TRBD1 (5 bases). Germline V gene data show CDR1 as MNHEY and CDR2 as SMNVEV (reference sequence). The CDR3 runs 12 residues. V shed 5 bases and J shed 8 bases, with 12 bases lying between them. The CDR3 DNA follows: TGTGCCAGCAGTCTACAGACAGAAGAAGCTTTCTTT. It encodes CASSLQTEEAFF.

In the case of this clonotype: One base away lies a much larger clone, so this may be a sequencing read error. The chain joins TRBV6-1 to TRBJ2-5, with D uncertain. This CDR3 has 13 amino acids. In germline, CDR1 is MNHNS, CDR2 SASEGT. The CDR3 here is CASIRTAQEAQYF. The CDR3 DNA is TGTGCCAGCATTAGGACGGCTCAAGAGGCCCAGTACTTC.

This rearrangement joins TRBV28 to TRBJ1-1; perhaps TRBD1 as D (5 bases). V was cut by 6 bases and J by 5 bases, with 16 bases left in between. This CDR3 is built from 14 residues. Germline V gives CDR1 MDHEN, CDR2 SYDVKM. The CDR3 DNA follows: TGTGCCAGCAGCCTCCCTCTGGGGCGGACTGAAGCTTTCTTT. This encodes CASSLPLGRTEAFF.

This clonotype was observed a handful of times. This chain links TRBV5-1 with TRBJ1-5; D gene uncertain. Germline-derived CDR1 and CDR2 are SGHRS and YFSETQ. The CDR3 covers 15 residues. V was shortened by 3 bases and J by 6 bases, with 16 bases between the two germline ends. DNA of the CDR3: TGCGCCAGCAGCTCGGCCGGGTACGGCGGTCAGCCCCAGCATTTT. Its translation: CASSSAGYGGQPQHF.

This clonotype occurred a few times. The chain links TRBV27 to TRBJ1-6; D remains ambiguous. V lost 3 bases and J 2 bases, leaving 17 bases between the germline ends. Germline-derived CDR1 and CDR2 are MNHEY and SMNVEV (reference sequence). The CDR3 contains 18 residues. The CDR3 sequence: CASSLTLRGNPYNSPLHF. The DNA for the CDR3 is TGTGCCAGCAGTTTGACCTTGCGGGGTAATCCCTATAATTCACCCCTCCACTTT.

V gene TRBV20-1 combines with J gene TRBJ2-1; D is unresolved. TRBJ2-7 explains the end of the DNA better; the J call may be wrong. CDR3 length: 13 amino acids. Germline V gene data show CDR1 as DFQATT and CDR2 as SNEGSKA (reference sequence). In nucleotides, the CDR3 is TGCAGTGCTAGAGACAGGCTCTACAATGAGCAGTACTTC. Encoded protein: CSARDRLYNEQYF.

This clonotype turned up a few times. V gene TRBV7-9 combines with J gene TRBJ2-3; the D gene could be TRBD1 or TRBD2 (5 bases each). Deletions cut 4 bases from V and 0 bases from J, with 11 bases between. Looked up from germline, CDR1 is SEHNR and CDR2 is FQNEAQ (reference sequence). This CDR3 spans 15 amino acids. Here the CDR3 DNA reads TGTGCCAGCAGCTCGGGTTGGGGGAGCACAGATACGCAGTATTTT. Translated: CASSSGWGSTDTQYF.

The rearrangement joins TRBV29-1 to TRBJ1-1; TRBD1 matches 10 bases. V dropped 7 bases and J dropped 1; count of bases not matched to a gene: 12. The CDR3 covers 16 residues. From germline, CDR1 is SQVTM and CDR2 ANQGSEA. CDR3 DNA: TGCAGCGCCCAAGTTGGGGACAGGGGAGGGAACACTGAAGCTTTCTTT. Protein sequence: CSAQVGDRGGNTEAFF.

This clonotype was seen a handful of times. The V call is TRBV20-1, the J call TRBJ2-1; 13 positions agree with TRBD2. From germline, CDR1 is DFQATT and CDR2 SNEGSKA (reference sequence). The junction had 11 bases not matched to a gene; V was cut back by 5 bases and J by 7 bases. This CDR3 comprises 16 residues. The chain's CDR3 is CSAFLTSGLAGNEQFF. DNA of the CDR3: TGCAGTGCTTTTCTTACCTCGGGACTAGCGGGAAATGAGCAGTTCTTC.

This clonotype was recorded a few times. The chain couples TRBV20-1 to TRBJ1-4; D gene uncertain. V gave up 1 base and J gave up 3 bases, with 9 bases separating them. This CDR3 contains 14 residues. Germline lookup yields CDR1 DFQATT and CDR2 SNEGSKA (reference sequence). In DNA form, the CDR3 reads TGCAGTGCTAGAGGTTCGGTACCTAATGAAAAACTGTTTTTT. This codes for CSARGSVPNEKLFF.

This clonotype was seen at least ten times. The CDR3 spells CASSTSGGYNEQFF. The CDR3 nucleotides read TGTGCCAGCAGTACTAGCGGGGGGTACAATGAGCAGTTCTTC. This chain connects TRBV12-3 or TRBV12-4 to TRBJ2-1; TRBD2 aligns across 12 bases. Trimming took 5 bases from V and 4 from J; bases not matched to a gene: 0. The CDR3 consists of 14 residues.

The V call is TRBV20-1, the J call TRBJ2-3, with D possibly TRBD1 on 6 matching bases. Germline CDR1 DFQATT, CDR2 SNEGSKA (reference sequence). Trimming cost V 3 bases and J 4 bases, with 14 bases left between them. The CDR3 consists of 14 residues. This chain's CDR3 is CSASQGPTPDTQYF. CDR3 nucleotides: TGCAGTGCTAGTCAGGGGCCAACTCCAGATACGCAGTATTTT.

This clonotype has more than one count but fewer than ten. This sequence joins TRBV5-1 and TRBJ2-5; D remains ambiguous. V lost 1 base to trimming and J lost 5 bases, with 15 bases between them. Germline V CDR1 and CDR2: SGHRS, YFSETQ. This CDR3 spans 15 amino acids. CDR3 sequence (DNA): TGCGCCAGCAGCTTGACGACTCTACTGGGGGAGACCCAGTACTTC. This translates into CASSLTTLLGETQYF.

The table lists this clonotype with a few counts. V and J are TRBV11-2 and TRBJ1-1, with D maybe TRBD1 (6 bases). V was cut by 0 bases and J by 7 bases, with 9 bases left in between. The CDR3 loop spans 13 amino acids. Germline V gene data show CDR1 as SGHAT and CDR2 as FQNNGV. Written as DNA, the CDR3 is TGTGCCAGCAGCTTAGAGGGACATAATGAAGCTTTCTTT. Residues: CASSLEGHNEAFF.

This clonotype was recorded a few times. The chain carries TRBV7-2 and TRBJ2-7; 10 positions match TRBD2. Germline V CDR1 and CDR2: SGHTA, FQGNSA. CDR3 length: 16 residues. V was clipped by 3 bases and J by 2 bases; unmatched bases: 7. The CDR3 DNA reads TGTGCCAGCAGCTTCCTTCCGGGACTAGCGACCTACGAGCAGTACTTC. Residues: CASSFLPGLATYEQYF.